The rows below give T cell receptor beta chains drawn from one sample of a study of cytomegalovirus exposure and HLA in healthy donors. Clones were sequenced by immunoSEQ multiplex PCR, and TCRdb holds only the in-frame ones, with some missing. The sample lists about 150,000 clones, over 80% occurring once. Sequenced material: PBMCs. The receptors shown here come from a woman between 18 and 29 years old in good health and CMV-seronegative. Both conserved end residues are part of each CDR3. A D gene is named only where the DNA matches it firmly. Rows give clone size only sometimes, using once, few, many, or a class for an expanded clone.

TRBV5-5	15	TRBJ1-1	-	-	TGTGCCAGCAGCTTGGGACTTGGCTCAAACACTGAAGCTTTCTTT	CASSLGLGSNTEAFF
TRBV5-4	14	TRBJ1-1	-	TRBD1	TGTGCCAGCAGCGAGGACAGGGAGAACACTGAAGCTTTCTTT	CASSEDRENTEAFF
TRBV2	15	TRBJ1-2	-	-	TGTGCCAGCAGGGAAGATACAGGGTTTAACTATGGCTACACCTTC	CASREDTGFNYGYTF
TRBV7-9	14	TRBJ1-5	-	-	TGTGCCAGCAGCTTACAGGGGCTCAATCAGCCCCAGCATTTT	CASSLQGLNQPQHF
TRBV29-1	12	TRBJ2-5	once	TRBD2	TGCAGCGTTGGGTGGGGGGGGGAGACCCAGTACTTC	CSVGWGGETQYF
TRBV28	15	TRBJ2-3	few	TRBD1	TGTGCCAGCAGGGGGGACAGGGGGCGCTTGGATACGCAGTATTTT	CASRGDRGRLDTQYF
TRBV7-3	17	TRBJ2-1	-	TRBD2	TGTGCCAGCAGCTCGAGGACTAGCGGGAGCTCCTACAATGAGCAGTTCTTC	CASSSRTSGSSYNEQFF
TRBV28	15	TRBJ2-7	-	TRBD1	TGTGCCAGCAGTTTTTTTAGGGCAGGGGGCTACGAGCAGTACTTC	CASSFFRAGGYEQYF
TRBV7-2	15	TRBJ2-3	few	TRBD2	TGTGCCAGCAAACGAGCGGGGCCCGAGGGAGATACGCAGTATTTT	CASKRAGPEGDTQYF
TRBV19	15	TRBJ1-1	-	TRBD1	TGTGCCAGTAGTAGGCGACAGGGGTCGAACACTGAAGCTTTCTTT	CASSRRQGSNTEAFF
TRBV2	14	TRBJ1-1	once	TRBD1	TGTGCCAGCTTTTCTATAGGGGGCAGACTTGAAGCTTTCTTT	CASFSIGGRLEAFF
TRBV4-1	16	TRBJ1-5	-	TRBD1	TGCGCCAGCAGCCAAGACTTCGGACAGGGAGGGCAGCCCCAGCATTTT	CASSQDFGQGGQPQHF
TRBV2	13	TRBJ1-1	-	-	TGTGCCAGCAATAGTGAACTTCTGGGGGGAGCTTTCTTT	CASNSELLGGAFF
TRBV7-5	14	TRBJ1-1	-	-	TGCGTCAGAAGCTCCCACTCAGGGTACACTGAAGCTTTCTTT	CVRSSHSGYTEAFF
TRBV25-1	16	TRBJ1-5	-	-	TGTGCCAGCAGTGAATTAGCTACGGCTAGCAATCAGCCCCAGCATTTT	CASSELATASNQPQHF
TRBV6-5	14	TRBJ1-4	-	-	TGTGCCAGCAGTTACGGGCAGGGCAATGAAAAACTGTTTTTT	CASSYGQGNEKLFF
TRBV28	15	TRBJ2-1	-	-	TGTGCCAGCAGTTCAGCGGGCACAGCCTACAATGAGCAGTTCTTC	CASSSAGTAYNEQFF
TRBV6-1	13	TRBJ2-7	-	TRBD1	TGTGCCAGCACGGACAGGGGGCTTTACGAGCAGTACTTC	CASTDRGLYEQYF
TRBV4-1	16	TRBJ2-1	-	-	TGCGCCAGCAGCCAATTGGGGGGGCTTTCCTACAATGAGCAGTTCTTC	CASSQLGGLSYNEQFF
TRBV30	13	TRBJ1-1	-	-	TGTGCCTGGAGTGTGTCGGGGAGCACTGAAGCTTTCTTT	CAWSVSGSTEAFF
TRBV19	13	TRBJ1-5	-	-	TGTGCCAGTAGCCGGGGAGGGGATCAGCCCCAGCATTTT	CASSRGGDQPQHF
TRBV27	21	TRBJ1-2	-	-	TGTGCCAGCAGTTTTAGGCCGGTTCAGACCCAGGGGAGCCCAATAAACTATGGCTACACCTTC	CASSFRPVQTQGSPINYGYTF
TRBV5-4	16	TRBJ2-3	-	TRBD2	TGTGCCAGCATCCCGGGTGGTAGCGGGGGCACAGATACGCAGTATTTT	CASIPGGSGGTDTQYF
TRBV30	12	TRBJ2-3	-	-	TGTGCCGGGGAGGTAGGCACAGATACGCAGTATTTT	CAGEVGTDTQYF
TRBV6-1	15	TRBJ1-2	-	TRBD1	TGTGCCAGCAGCCGACAGGGGGCCGTTAACTATGGCTACACCTTC	CASSRQGAVNYGYTF
TRBV6-1	15	TRBJ1-5	-	TRBD1	TGTGCCAGCATCCCCGGGACAGGGTCGGAGCAGCCCCAGCATTTT	CASIPGTGSEQPQHF
TRBV30	13	TRBJ1-1	-	-	TGTGCCTGGAGTGCGACAGTGAACACTGAAGCTTTCTTT	CAWSATVNTEAFF
TRBV30	13	TRBJ1-2	-	TRBD1	TGTGCCTGGAGTGCCACGACAGGGGTGGGCTACACCTTC	CAWSATTGVGYTF
TRBV9	15	TRBJ1-5	-	TRBD1	TGTGCCAGCAGTCCTTGGGACAGGGTAGATCAGCCCCAGCATTTT	CASSPWDRVDQPQHF
TRBV5-1	15	TRBJ2-7	-	TRBD2	TGCGCCAGCAGCTTCGGAGGACTAGCAAACGTTGAGCAGTACTTC	CASSFGGLANVEQYF
TRBV29-1	14	TRBJ2-7	once	TRBD2	TGCAGCGTTGACCCGGGACTAGCGGGGGGGGAGCAGTACTTC	CSVDPGLAGGEQYF
TRBV2	17	TRBJ2-3	once	-	TGTGCCAGCAGTGAGTGGGGGGTGGGCACTAGCACAGATACGCAGTATTTT	CASSEWGVGTSTDTQYF
TRBV19	16	TRBJ1-5	-	TRBD1	TGTGCCAGTAGTATAGCGGGAGGGGGCCTTAATCAGCCCCAGCATTTT	CASSIAGGGLNQPQHF
TRBV18	14	TRBJ2-3	-	-	TGTGCCAGCTCACCACCGGCTAGCCCAGATACGCAGTATTTT	CASSPPASPDTQYF
TRBV6-1	14	TRBJ2-3	-	-	TGTGCCAGCAGTGTGCCGGAGGCAACAGATACGCAGTATTTT	CASSVPEATDTQYF
TRBV7-9	14	TRBJ1-2	-	-	TGTGCCAGCAGCCCCCAAGGAGGGGTCGCAGGCTACACCTTC	CASSPQGGVAGYTF
TRBV5-5	12	TRBJ2-5	few	-	TGTGCCAGCAGCTTACAGGGATCGGAGCAGTACTTC	CASSLQGSEQYF
TRBV5-1	16	TRBJ2-7	-	TRBD1	TGCGCCAGCAGCTTGGAGGGACAGGGGGCGGTAGGCGAGCAGTACTTC	CASSLEGQGAVGEQYF
TRBV2	13	TRBJ1-3	-	-	TGTGCCAGCAGGGTTCCGGAGGGAAACACCATATATTTT	CASRVPEGNTIYF
TRBV5-1	19	TRBJ1-1	-	-	TGCGCCAGCAGCCCCCTAGCGGCCGGTTCGCCCGTTGCGAACACTGAAGCTTTCTTT	CASSPLAAGSPVANTEAFF
TRBV18	13	TRBJ2-7	-	-	TGTGCCAGCTCACGGGGACAAGCCTACGAGCAGTACTTC	CASSRGQAYEQYF
TRBV5-8	14	TRBJ1-1	once	TRBD1	TGTGCCAGCAGCCCCCGGGACAGGGGCACTGAAGCTTTCTTT	CASSPRDRGTEAFF
TRBV30	16	TRBJ2-5	once	TRBD1	TGTGCCTGGAGTTCCGCCGGGACAGGGGGCGTAGAGACCCAGTACTTC	CAWSSAGTGGVETQYF
TRBV9	13	TRBJ1-2	-	TRBD1	TGTGCCAGCAGTCGACAGGGAAACTATGGCTACACCTTC	CASSRQGNYGYTF
TRBV5-4	15	TRBJ2-2	-	-	TGTGCCAGCAGCTTCCGGGGGGCCGGGACCGGGGAGCTGTTTTTT	CASSFRGAGTGELFF
TRBV15	15	TRBJ1-2	-	-	TGTGCCACCAGCAGAGTAGGGGGTATTAACTATGGCTACACCTTC	CATSRVGGINYGYTF
TRBV6-5	14	TRBJ2-6	-	-	TGTGCCAGTGGGGGCCTATCTGGGGCCAACGGCCTGACTTTC	CASGGLSGANGLTF
TRBV6-5	15	TRBJ1-1	-	TRBD1	TGTGCCAGCAGTACCCCGGGACAGGGGGTTCCTGTAGCTTTCTTT	CASSTPGQGVPVAFF
TRBV7-2	15	TRBJ1-2	-	-	TGTGCCAGCAGCCTAGTCGCAGGGCCGGACTATGGCTACACCTTC	CASSLVAGPDYGYTF
TRBV7-2	15	TRBJ2-5	-	TRBD1	TGTGCCAGCAGCCGAAGGACAGGGGCTTTGGAGACCCAGTACTTC	CASSRRTGALETQYF
TRBV30	12	TRBJ1-2	-	-	TGTGCCTGGAGCAGAGGGAACTATGGCTACACCTTC	CAWSRGNYGYTF
TRBV11-2	15	TRBJ1-1	-	-	TGTGCCAGCAGCTGGGGGCACAGGGTTAACACTGAAGCTTTCTTT	CASSWGHRVNTEAFF
TRBV19	14	TRBJ2-5	-	-	TGTGCCAGTAGTATACAGTCAGGGAGGGAGACCCAGTACTTC	CASSIQSGRETQYF